This T cell receptor beta chain is drawn from a study of OX40 agonist ivuxolimab in advanced cancers. Study-level results: In the 0.1 to 3.0 mg/kg range, CD4+ and CD8+ blood T cells had expanded clonally by week 6. Some nonresponders likewise displayed low normalized T-cell clonal expansion. No determination was made of the antigen specificity of the expanded peripheral T cells.

Comments on this clone: The target antigen is unknown.

Some clones are missing from TCRdb's copy, which holds only in-frame ones; the method was immunoSEQ multiplex PCR. The sample consists of tens of thousands of clones, 88% of them appearing once. The ends lost 5 bases at V and 2 bases at J; junction bases unmatched: 11. This CDR3 region has 16 residues. Germline lookup yields CDR1 SEHNR and CDR2 FQNEAQ (reference sequence). The chain links TRBV7-9 to TRBJ2-7; 8 positions agree with TRBD2. The sample here was CD4+ or CD8+ T cells sorted from blood, taken in a trial of the OX40 agonist ivuxolimab. The sequence was collected from an adult with an advanced solid tumor such as melanoma, head and neck, liver or kidney cancer. The CDR3 protein is CASSDRSGTGPYEQYF. CDR3 coding DNA: TGTGCCAGCAGCGACCGTAGCGGGACGGGTCCCTACGAGCAGTACTTC.